This TCR beta chain was sequenced for a study of human T cells and chemical hapten exposure. The CDR3 runs 13 residues. The V gene end was trimmed by 6 bases and the J gene end by 5 bases; junction bases not matched to a gene: 6. TCRdb redid the calling of the RACE reads with MiXCR, one entry per CDR3 protein. Of 70,000 to 90,000 distinct CDR3 sequences in the sample, 8% to 13% were seen once. This clonotype was recorded at least ten times. The time point was: patch test 2, 6 weeks after DPC sensitization. Treatment of the sample: therapeutic diphenylcyclopropenone sensitization with weekly scalp DPC.

Here the sequenced sample was whole blood, taken in connection with sensitization to the hapten diphenylcyclopropenone (DPC). This chain joins TRBV12-3 or TRBV12-4 and TRBJ1-1, with TRBD1 matching over 7 bases. This clonotype was obtained from a woman aged 45-60 years with alopecia areata. Some clones in this sample may be carry-over from other donors' samples. The CDR3 is CASSNRGRTEAFF. Written as DNA, the CDR3 is TGTGCCAGCAGCAACAGGGGTAGGACTGAAGCTTTCTTT.